These T cell receptor beta chains were read from a single sample in a study of cytomegalovirus exposure and HLA in healthy donors. Sequenced by immunoSEQ multiplex PCR; TCRdb stores in-frame clones only, minus some. The sample consists of around 350,000 clones, 70% to 90% of them appearing once. The sequencing sample was made of PBMCs. All receptors come from a woman between 18 and 30 years old in good health and CMV-seronegative. Each CDR3 is given with its conserved first and last residue. Each record gives: J gene, V gene, clone size, CDR3 length, D gene, CDR3 protein, CDR3 DNA. The D gene is left open where the match is weak. Clone size is shown for a subset of rows, as once, few, many or a class of expanded clone.

J: TRBJ2-7; V: TRBV2; size: once; length: 16; D: NA; CDR3: CASSDPGAGRAYEQYF; DNA: TGTGCCAGCAGTGACCCGGGGGCGGGGAGGGCCTACGAGCAGTACTTC
J: TRBJ2-3; V: TRBV7-2; size: NA; length: 13; D: TRBD2; CDR3: CASRGGRTDTQYF; DNA: TGTGCCAGCCGAGGCGGGAGAACAGATACGCAGTATTTT
J: TRBJ2-7; V: TRBV4-1; size: NA; length: 14; D: NA; CDR3: CASSQVYSPDEQYF; DNA: TGCGCCAGCAGCCAAGTCTACAGTCCCGACGAGCAGTACTTC
J: TRBJ2-5; V: TRBV7-6; size: NA; length: 15; D: TRBD1; CDR3: CASSSTGVGGETQYF; DNA: TGTGCCAGCAGCTCGACAGGGGTAGGAGGAGAGACCCAGTACTTC
J: TRBJ1-5; V: TRBV4-2; size: NA; length: 15; D: NA; CDR3: CASSQDQESNQPQHF; DNA: TGTGCCAGCAGCCAAGATCAGGAAAGCAATCAGCCCCAGCATTTT
J: TRBJ1-1; V: TRBV10-3; size: NA; length: 14; D: NA; CDR3: CAIWSGLRGSEAFF; DNA: TGTGCCATCTGGTCCGGGTTAAGGGGCTCTGAAGCTTTCTTT
J: TRBJ1-1; V: TRBV5-1; size: NA; length: 18; D: TRBD1; CDR3: CASSAGTGAAPGNTEAFF; DNA: TGCGCCAGCAGCGCAGGGACAGGGGCCGCCCCGGGGAACACTGAAGCTTTCTTT
J: TRBJ1-1; V: TRBV7-2; size: NA; length: 15; D: TRBD1; CDR3: CASSLVTGLNTEAFF; DNA: TGTGCCAGCAGCTTAGTGACAGGGTTGAACACTGAAGCTTTCTTT
J: TRBJ1-4; V: TRBV5-4; size: NA; length: 16; D: TRBD1; CDR3: CASSLGGQGANEKLFF; DNA: TGTGCCAGCAGCCTTGGGGGACAGGGGGCTAATGAAAAACTGTTTTTT
J: TRBJ2-2; V: TRBV4-2; size: once; length: 15; D: NA; CDR3: CASSPGGRNTGELFF; DNA: TGTGCCAGCAGCCCGGGGGGCCGGAACACCGGGGAGCTGTTTTTT
J: TRBJ1-3; V: TRBV2; size: NA; length: 14; D: NA; CDR3: CASSAAYRGNTIYF; DNA: TGTGCCAGCAGTGCCGCGTATCGTGGAAACACCATATATTTT
J: TRBJ2-1; V: TRBV7-8; size: NA; length: 15; D: TRBD2; CDR3: CASSLALAGWDEQFF; DNA: TGTGCCAGCAGCTTAGCCCTAGCGGGATGGGATGAGCAGTTCTTC
J: TRBJ2-7; V: TRBV28; size: NA; length: 15; D: TRBD1; CDR3: CASRTSGTGNHEQYF; DNA: TGTGCCAGCAGGACGTCCGGGACAGGGAACCACGAGCAGTACTTC
J: TRBJ2-1; V: TRBV4-1; size: NA; length: 16; D: TRBD2; CDR3: CASSQEWGIGGDEQFF; DNA: TGCGCCAGCAGCCAAGAATGGGGCATCGGGGGGGATGAGCAGTTCTTC
J: TRBJ2-2; V: TRBV15; size: NA; length: 16; D: TRBD2; CDR3: CATSTSGRLNTGELFF; DNA: TGTGCCACCAGCACTAGCGGGAGACTAAACACCGGGGAGCTGTTTTTT
J: TRBJ1-4; V: TRBV19; size: NA; length: 14; D: NA; CDR3: CASRDAGRGEKLFF; DNA: TGTGCCAGTAGAGATGCAGGGCGAGGTGAAAAACTGTTTTTT
J: TRBJ2-5; V: TRBV6-6; size: NA; length: 13; D: NA; CDR3: CASSPPGGETQYF; DNA: TGTGCCAGCTCCCCCCCCGGGGGAGAGACCCAGTACTTC
J: TRBJ1-2; V: TRBV5-6; size: NA; length: 17; D: NA; CDR3: CASSLDSMVQGIYGYTF; DNA: TGTGCCAGCAGCTTGGATAGTATGGTGCAGGGGATCTATGGCTACACCTTC
J: TRBJ2-1; V: TRBV7-6; size: once; length: 15; D: NA; CDR3: CASSPGRGNYNEQFF; DNA: TGTGCCAGCAGCCCCGGAAGGGGAAACTACAATGAGCAGTTCTTC
J: TRBJ1-1; V: TRBV30; size: NA; length: 13; D: TRBD1; CDR3: CAWRDRDRTEAFF; DNA: TGTGCCTGGAGGGACAGGGATCGGACTGAAGCTTTCTTT
J: TRBJ2-7; V: TRBV10-2; size: NA; length: 14; D: TRBD2; CDR3: CASSDVGSGNEQYF; DNA: TGCGCCAGCAGTGACGTCGGTAGCGGGAACGAGCAGTACTTC
J: TRBJ2-7; V: TRBV9; size: NA; length: 15; D: NA; CDR3: CASSGGAQDSYEQYF; DNA: TGTGCCAGCAGCGGAGGCGCACAAGACTCCTACGAGCAGTACTTC
J: TRBJ2-5; V: TRBV9; size: few; length: 15; D: NA; CDR3: CASSVSGRNQETQYF; DNA: TGTGCCAGCAGCGTTAGCGGACGCAACCAAGAGACCCAGTACTTC
J: TRBJ1-1; V: TRBV19; size: NA; length: 15; D: NA; CDR3: CASSIGPGVNTEAFF; DNA: TGTGCCAGTAGTATAGGGCCGGGTGTGAACACTGAAGCTTTCTTT
J: TRBJ2-4; V: TRBV9; size: NA; length: 20; D: TRBD1; CDR3: CASSVGQQGARVVGKNIQYF; DNA: TGTGCCAGCAGCGTAGGCCAACAGGGGGCGCGAGTTGTTGGCAAAAACATTCAGTACTTC
J: TRBJ1-6; V: TRBV2; size: few; length: 16; D: NA; CDR3: CASSELRGSYNSPLHF; DNA: TGTGCCAGCAGTGAACTTCGGGGATCCTATAATTCACCCCTCCACTTT
J: TRBJ2-3; V: TRBV2; size: NA; length: 14; D: NA; CDR3: CASSDIAVIDTQYF; DNA: TGTGCCAGCAGTGATATTGCAGTTATAGATACGCAGTATTTT
J: TRBJ1-1; V: TRBV27; size: NA; length: 13; D: NA; CDR3: CASSFLQGTEAFF; DNA: TGTGCCAGCAGTTTTCTTCAGGGCACTGAAGCTTTCTTT
J: TRBJ1-6; V: TRBV2; size: NA; length: 15; D: NA; CDR3: CASSEQGPLNSPLHF; DNA: TGTGCCAGCAGCGAACAGGGCCCCCTTAATTCACCCCTCCACTTT
J: TRBJ2-5; V: TRBV7-9; size: NA; length: 18; D: NA; CDR3: CASSLSPHSSGLGETQYF; DNA: TGTGCCAGCAGCTTATCCCCCCACTCGAGTGGGCTGGGAGAGACCCAGTACTTC
J: TRBJ1-4; V: TRBV5-1; size: once; length: 16; D: TRBD1; CDR3: CASRLQGGLLNEKLFF; DNA: TGCGCCAGCAGGTTACAGGGGGGGCTCCTAAATGAAAAACTGTTTTTT
J: TRBJ2-1; V: TRBV6-4; size: NA; length: 15; D: TRBD1; CDR3: CASRRRDRDSTEQFF; DNA: TGTGCCAGCAGACGCCGGGACAGGGATAGTACTGAGCAGTTCTTC
J: TRBJ2-7; V: TRBV19; size: many; length: 13; D: NA; CDR3: CASSPPNQVEQYF; DNA: TGTGCCAGTAGTCCACCTAACCAGGTTGAGCAGTACTTC
J: TRBJ2-7; V: TRBV7-2; size: NA; length: 16; D: NA; CDR3: CASSSLAGERPRVKYF; DNA: TGTGCCAGCAGCTCCCTCGCGGGTGAGCGACCTAGGGTGAAGTACTTC